The clone carrying this T cell receptor (beta chain) was observed a few times. RNA transcripts gave rise to amplified TCR beta CDR3 regions. With the HTBI primer set, the TCR CDR3 went through a first round of RT-PCR. One entry per CDR3 protein, called by TCRdb with MiXCR from the multiplex PCR reads. The table shows around 600,000 distinct CDR3 sequences, with more than 15% occurring only once. The data originate from a study of T cells in Graves' hyperthyroidism and ophthalmopathy. On the study more broadly: Sampling of peripheral blood happened at initial diagnosis, prior to any treatment.

For Graves' hyperthyroidism to be stable, ophthalmopathy could not progress within 18 months. Newly diagnosed patients aged 18 to 65 had hyperthyroidism of under 2 months' duration. Out of over 7.5 ml of fresh peripheral blood came the PBMCs. V trimming: 1 base; J trimming: 9 bases; junction bases outside the gene matches: 17. Germline CDR1 and CDR2: SQVTM and ANQGSEA. CDR3 length: 18 residues. The V and J genes are TRBV29-1 and TRBJ2-1, with 11 bases that match TRBD2. Sequencing used blood. This clonotype was obtained from a woman in her 30s with Graves' hyperthyroidism. CDR3 sequence (DNA): TGCAGCGTTGAAGTTAGTAGCGGGAGGGCCATGGGAAACCTTGAGCAGTTCTTC. Translated, it gives CSVEVSSGRAMGNLEQFF.